The 17 T cell receptor beta chains in this list originate from one sample, sequenced in a study of spatial heterogeneity in lung cancer. Time point reported: sample taken at primary tumor resection. TCRdb ran MiXCR on the 5' RACE reads and lists one entry per CDR3 protein. The data show roughly 19,000 distinct CDR3 sequences, with 5.5% to 6.5% seen just once and about a tenth held by the top ten. Whole-study results and caveats: It was found that expanded intratumoral alpha and beta TCR counts tracked tumor mutation counts.

These receptors' targets are unknown. The sample was lung tumor tissue, taken at surgery. Receptors were obtained from a female donor with early-stage non-small cell lung cancer.

This clonotype was counted many times. In a library made to pick up alpha chains, this beta chain is a stray read with a size that means little. V and J are TRBV28 and TRBJ2-2, with 8 bases identical to TRBD1. CDR3 length equals 16 residues. V gave up 1 base and J gave up 6 bases; unmatched junction bases: 7. Germline V gene data show CDR1 as MDHEN and CDR2 as SYDVKM. In DNA form, the CDR3 reads TGTGCCAGCAGTTTATTGGCCAGGGGGCAGGCCGGGGAGCTGTTTTTT. Translated, it gives CASSLLARGQAGELFF.

This clonotype was counted at least ten times. Since it is a stray read in a library aimed at alpha chains, this beta chain has a size that is not meaningful. The chain employs TRBV5-6 and TRBJ2-6; D might be TRBD2 (5 bases). This CDR3 has 16 amino acids. Germline V gene data show CDR1 as SGHDT and CDR2 as YYEEEE. The V end lost 2 bases, the J end lost 0 bases, and 9 bases lay between the germline ends. The CDR3 DNA reads as TGTGCCAGCAGCTTAGTAGCGTACTCTGGGGCCAACGTCCTGACTTTC. Translated: CASSLVAYSGANVLTF.

This clonotype has just a few counts. The library was built for alpha chains, so this beta chain is an off-target read and its size means little. The chain carries TRBV10-3 and TRBJ2-7, with D perhaps being TRBD1 or TRBD2 (5 bases each). This CDR3 is built from 14 residues. Germline V CDR1 and CDR2: ENHRY, SYGVKD. V was clipped by 2 bases and J by 2 bases, with 10 bases between them. This chain's CDR3 is CAISEEGSPYEQYF. CDR3 DNA: TGTGCCATCAGTGAGGAGGGGTCCCCCTACGAGCAGTACTTC.

This clonotype was seen a few times. This beta chain is an off-target read within a library intended for alpha chains, so its frequency means little. The chain combines TRBV19 with TRBJ2-1; D is undetermined. Germline CDR1 is LNHDA and CDR2 is SQIVND (reference sequence). The CDR3 is 14 amino acids. V was cut by 10 bases and J by 3 bases, with 16 bases left in between. CDR3: CATESRTSYNEQFF. CDR3 sequence (DNA): TGTGCCACCGAATCCCGAACAAGCTACAATGAGCAGTTCTTC.

In this sample, this clonotype is medium-sized. This beta chain was picked up by a library intended for alpha chains and is off target, so its count carries little meaning. This sequence joins TRBV27 and TRBJ2-7, with a tentative D call TRBD1 (6 bases). Trimming removed 2 bases at V and 2 bases at J, with 10 bases between. The CDR3 is 14 amino acids. Germline CDR1 reads MNHEY; CDR2 reads SMNVEV (reference sequence). The CDR3 DNA reads as TGTGCCAGCAGTTTAAGCCAGGGGCCCTACGAGCAGTACTTC. It specifies CASSLSQGPYEQYF.

At least ten counts were recorded for this clonotype. Being off target in a library aimed at alpha chains, this beta chain has a size of little meaning. The chain is built from TRBV7-9 and TRBJ2-7; TRBD1 might be the D (5 bases). Germline CDR1 SEHNR, CDR2 FQNEAQ (reference sequence). V was shortened by 8 bases and J by 2 bases, with 16 bases between the two germline ends. The CDR3 covers 14 residues. The CDR3 sequence is CASPWGYWTYEQYF. Written as DNA, the CDR3 is TGTGCCAGCCCCTGGGGCTACTGGACCTACGAGCAGTACTTC.

This clonotype was observed a handful of times. Since it is a stray read in a library aimed at alpha chains, this beta chain has a size that is not meaningful. The V and J genes are TRBV2 and TRBJ2-4; D may be TRBD1 or TRBD2 (5 bases each). The CDR3 length is 14 residues. Between the trimmed V and J ends, which lost 10 bases and 8 bases, there was a span of 21 bases. CDR1 and CDR2 (germline): SNHLY, FYNNEI. CDR3 DNA sequence: TGTGCCACCGAGGGGATCGAGGATCGGGACATTCAGTACTTC. Its protein product is CATEGIEDRDIQYF. Variable domain in full (rest from reference TRBV2 and TRBJ2-4): EPEVTQTPSHQVTQMGQEVILRCVPISNHLYFYWYRQILGQKVEFLVSFYNNEISEKSEIFDDQFSVERPDGSNFTLKIRSTKLEDSAMYFCATEGIEDRDIQYFGAGTRLSVL.

This clonotype has a handful of counts. Since the library was made to target alpha chains, this beta chain is a stray read and its abundance is not meaningful. This chain uses TRBV27 with TRBJ1-1, with D unclear. The V gene lost 4 bases and the J gene lost 5 bases, with 14 bases spanning the gap. The germline V gene encodes CDR1 MNHEY and CDR2 SMNVEV (reference sequence). The CDR3 runs to 14 residues. CDR3 coding DNA: TGTGCCAGCAGTTCCCAACTCCATGGGACTGAAGCTTTCTTT. Protein product: CASSSQLHGTEAFF.

In this sample, this clonotype turned up a few times. This beta chain appears as a stray read in a library generated for alpha chains; its size is not informative. This chain links TRBV11-2 with TRBJ2-3; no firm D call. This CDR3 has 14 residues. V lost 5 bases and J 3 bases, leaving 12 bases between the germline ends. The germline CDR1 and CDR2 sequences are SGHAT and FQNNGV. CDR3 nucleotide sequence: TGTGCCAGCAGCCACCCCATGCAGACAGATACGCAGTATTTT. The encoded protein is CASSHPMQTDTQYF.

Ten or more counts support this clonotype. This beta chain slipped into a library made for alpha chains as a stray read, so its size is not meaningful. V and J are TRBV7-9 and TRBJ2-1, with D perhaps TRBD1 (6 bases). The CDR3 runs to 16 residues. Germline V gene sequence: CDR1 SEHNR, CDR2 FQNEAQ (reference sequence). Trimming took 4 bases from V and 4 from J, leaving 17 bases between them. The CDR3 bases are TGTGCCAGCAGCTCACTGAAGGGGGTATCATACAATGAGCAGTTCTTC. Residues: CASSSLKGVSYNEQFF. Complete variable domain (other parts from reference TRBV7-9 and TRBJ2-1): DTGVSQNPRHKITKRGQNVTFRCDPISEHNRLYWYRQTLGQGPEFLTYFQNEAQLEKSRLLSDRFSAERPKGSFSTLEIQRTEQGDSAMYLCASSSLKGVSYNEQFFGPGTRLTVL.

In regard to this clonotype: This may stem from a read error, because a much larger clone lies one nucleotide away. With the library built for alpha chains, this beta chain is off target and its frequency is not meaningful. The chain employs TRBV20-1 and TRBJ2-7; 7 bases map to TRBD2. Germline V lookup: CDR1 DFQATT, CDR2 SNEGSKA (reference sequence). This CDR3 spans 15 amino acids. V gave up 0 bases and J gave up 2 bases; unmatched junction bases: 7. CDR3: CSARDSASGAYEQYF. The CDR3 DNA reads as TGCAGTGCTAGAGACAGCGCTAGCGGCGCCTACGAGCAGTACTTC.

This clonotype was counted at least ten times. This beta chain is an unintended read in a library built for alpha chains; its size means little. The V and J genes are TRBV5-1 and TRBJ1-5; TRBD1 is a possible D gene (5 bases). This CDR3 region has 15 residues. CDR1 and CDR2 (germline): SGHRS, YFSETQ. V was pared by 0 bases and J by 7 bases, with 14 bases between. CDR3 residues: CASSLGVTDGQPQHF. The CDR3 DNA reads as TGCGCCAGCAGCTTGGGGGTGACAGACGGCCAGCCCCAGCATTTT.

Ten or more counts support this clonotype. This beta chain turned up in a library designed for alpha chains; as an off-target read, its abundance says little. This chain's CDR3 is CASSDGWGGSNQPQHF. The DNA for the CDR3 is TGTGCCAGTAGTGACGGTTGGGGGGGGAGCAATCAGCCCCAGCATTTT. The chain is built from TRBV19 and TRBJ1-5; possible D gene TRBD1, 5 bases. Deletions cut 5 bases from V and 1 base from J, with 15 bases between. CDR1 and CDR2 (germline): LNHDA, SQIVND (reference sequence). The CDR3 sequence is 16 residues long.

Worth noting for this clonotype: Since the library was made to target alpha chains, this beta chain is a stray read and its abundance is not meaningful. The chain couples TRBV5-1 to TRBJ2-4; 10 bases align to TRBD1. Germline trimming cut 3 bases from V and 8 bases from J; bases unmatched to any gene: 8. The CDR3 totals 15 residues. CDR1 and CDR2 (germline): SGHRS, YFSETQ. CDR3: CASSSRQGARDIQYF. As DNA, the CDR3 is TGCGCCAGCAGCTCTAGACAGGGGGCGAGAGACATTCAGTACTTC.

This clonotype was seen many times. This beta chain is a stray read from a library made for alpha chains; its abundance is not meaningful. The chain is built from TRBV7-2 and TRBJ2-2; 9 bases fit TRBD2. Germline V gene sequence: CDR1 SGHTA, CDR2 FQGNSA. The CDR3 is made up of 17 amino acids. The junction had 12 bases not matched to a gene; V was cut back by 5 bases and J by 5 bases. The CDR3 reads CASSPMGLAFVTGELFF. The CDR3 coding sequence is TGTGCCAGCAGCCCGATGGGACTAGCTTTTGTGACCGGGGAGCTGTTTTTT.

Judged by abundance, this clonotype is medium-sized. As an off-target read in a library built for alpha chains, this beta chain has a frequency of little significance. The V and J genes are TRBV4-2 and TRBJ2-3, with D possibly matching TRBD2 (5 bases). Trimming shortened V by 2 bases and J by 0 bases, and 15 bases separated the two germline ends. The CDR3 sequence is 17 residues long. The germline V gene has CDR1 LGHNA and CDR2 YNFKEQ. The CDR3 nucleotides are TGTGCCAGCAGCCAACTTGCGGAAACGGGAAGCACAGATACGCAGTATTTT. Translated, it gives CASSQLAETGSTDTQYF.

On this clonotype: Since it is a stray read in a library aimed at alpha chains, this beta chain has a size that is not meaningful. The chain links TRBV5-1 to TRBJ1-1; D remains unclear. V shed 1 base and J shed 0 bases, with 10 bases lying between them. The CDR3 has 15 residues. The germline V gene has CDR1 SGHRS and CDR2 YFSETQ. The CDR3 nucleotides are TGCGCCAGCAGCTTGAATGGCGGGATGAACACTGAAGCTTTCTTT. Its protein product is CASSLNGGMNTEAFF.